The 20 T cell receptor beta chains below were found in one sample sequenced in a study of metastatic and nonmetastatic thyroid tumors. Not a single patient had been given any form of treatment at any point before undergoing thyroid surgery. TCRdb redid the clone calls on the PCR reads using MiXCR. The sample contains 35,000 to 50,000 clones, about a sixth of which appear only once. Sequenced sample: tumor tissue. The receptors were gathered from a female donor with papillary thyroid cancer or a benign thyroid nodule (not recorded which). Some clones in this sample may be carry-over from other donors' samples.

There are a few counts of this clone. V and J are TRBV29-1 and TRBJ2-4; TRBD2 might be the D (5 bases). CDR3 length: 12 residues. CDR1 is SQVTM and CDR2 is ANQGSEA in the germline V gene. V lost 4 bases to trimming and J lost 8 bases, with 12 bases between them. Here the CDR3 DNA reads TGCAGCGTTGGATCCAGCGGTTACATTCAGTACTTC. This codes for CSVGSSGYIQYF.

Many counts were recorded for this clone. The V and J genes are TRBV6-1 and TRBJ1-4, with D possibly TRBD1 on 5 matching bases. The CDR3 is 17 residues long. Germline V gene lookup returns CDR1 MNHNS and CDR2 SASEGT. V was shortened by 7 bases and J by 3 bases, with 21 bases between the two germline ends. The CDR3 sequence: CASTNERAGPANEKLFF. In DNA, the CDR3 is TGTGCCAGCACCAACGAACGAGCGGGACCAGCTAATGAAAAACTGTTTTTT.

This clone was counted only a few times. A clone one base away is much larger, so this may be a read error. The sample carries other DNA sequences with the same CDR3. The V and J genes are TRBV6-2 or TRBV6-3 and TRBJ2-3; the match to TRBD1 covers 8 bases. The CDR3 has 16 residues. Looked up from germline, CDR1 is MNHEY and CDR2 is SVGEGT. The CDR3 nucleotides read TGTGCCAGCAGTCCCCAGGGGGCGCCGTTTATTGATACTCAGTATTTT. It translates to CASSPQGAPFIDTQYF.

As to this clone: A much larger clone differs from this one at a single base, so this may be a read error. The gene calls are TRBV6-9 and TRBJ2-7; D call uncertain. Germline values: CDR1 MNHGY, CDR2 SVAAGI. The CDR3 is 11 residues long. CDR3: CASSYDVEQCF. The CDR3, as DNA: TGTGCCAGCAGTTACGATGTCGAGCAGTGCTTC.

This clone was counted many times. The V call is TRBV5-8, the J call TRBJ1-4; the D is unclear. CDR1 is SGHTS, CDR2 YDEGEE, per germline. The germline V and J ends were trimmed by 1 base and 6 bases, with 16 bases remaining between them. This CDR3 has 16 amino acids. The CDR3 bases are TGTGCCAGCAGCTTGACAGCAGCAACATATCATGAAAAACTGTTTTTT. It encodes CASSLTAATYHEKLFF.

At least ten counts were recorded for this clone. V is TRBV13 and J is TRBJ2-1; TRBD1 agrees at 9 bases. The CDR3 sequence is 15 residues long. Germline V CDR1 and CDR2: PRHDT, FYEKMQ (reference sequence). V dropped 5 bases and J dropped 10; count of bases not matched to a gene: 12. CDR3 nucleotides: TGTGCCAGCAGCAGACCTAAGGGACAGGGAAAAGAGCAGTTCTTC. This translates into CASSRPKGQGKEQFF.

The chain carries TRBV18 and TRBJ1-2; D gene unclear. This CDR3 is built from 13 residues. Trimming shortened V by 1 base and J by 9 bases, and 12 bases separated the two germline ends. Germline loops: CDR1 KGHSH, CDR2 LQKENI. The CDR3 sequence: CASSPRMGECYTF. CDR3 DNA: TGTGCCAGCTCACCACGCATGGGCGAGTGCTACACCTTC. Supplemented by reference TRBV18 and TRBJ1-2, the full variable domain reads NAGVMQNPRHLVRRRGQEARLRCSPMKGHSHVYWYRQLPEEGLKFMVYLQKENIIDESGMPKERFSAEFPKEGPSILRIQQVVRGDSAAYFCASSPRMGECYTFGSGTRLTVV.

This clone showed up many times. The chain employs TRBV25-1 and TRBJ2-5; 7 positions match TRBD2. This CDR3 has 16 residues. Trimming at V came to 3 bases and at J to 5 bases, leaving 12 bases not matched to a gene. The germline V gene encodes CDR1 MGHDK and CDR2 SYGVNS. CDR3 sequence: CASSEGGSNGIETQYF. DNA of the CDR3: TGTGCCAGCAGTGAGGGAGGGTCGAACGGGATTGAGACCCAGTACTTC.

This clone was observed at least ten times. This sequence joins TRBV14 and TRBJ2-1, with 10 bases that match TRBD2. After removal of 1 base from V and 3 bases from J, the junction contained 6 bases not matched to a gene. CDR1 SGHDN and CDR2 FVKESK come from the germline V gene. This CDR3 is built from 17 residues. The CDR3 region has the DNA TGTGCCAGCAGCCAAGTTCGGACTAGCGGAGTCTACAATGAGCAGTTCTTC. Translating it yields CASSQVRTSGVYNEQFF.

This clone was found many times. The rearrangement links TRBV2 to TRBJ2-1; D ambiguous. CDR1 and CDR2 (germline): SNHLY, FYNNEI. There are 13 residues in the CDR3. The V gene lost 0 bases and the J gene lost 8 bases, with 8 bases spanning the gap. The CDR3 bases are TGTGCCAGCAGTGAAGCGCCGGGTGATGAGCAGTTCTTC. Translating it yields CASSEAPGDEQFF. Full variable domain (missing parts from reference TRBV2 and TRBJ2-1): EPEVTQTPSHQVTQMGQEVILRCVPISNHLYFYWYRQILGQKVEFLVSFYNNEISEKSEIFDDQFSVERPDGSNFTLKIRSTKLEDSAMYFCASSEAPGDEQFFGPGTRLTVL.

The chain is built from TRBV6-2 or TRBV6-3 and TRBJ1-1, with TRBD1 identical over 10 bases. V lost 6 bases and J lost 5; bases outside the gene matches: 18. Per the germline V gene, CDR1 is MNHEY and CDR2 is SVGEGT. The CDR3 loop spans 18 amino acids. Here the CDR3 reads CASRPRDRGTGWRTEAFF. Written as DNA, the CDR3 is TGTGCCAGCAGGCCCCGGGACAGGGGAACCGGATGGAGGACTGAAGCTTTCTTT.

This clone has a count of ten or more. The chain couples TRBV24-1 to TRBJ2-1; 10 bases line up with TRBD1. J lost 3 bases, V lost 10 bases, and 11 bases had no gene match. Looked up from germline, CDR1 is KGHDR and CDR2 is SFDVKD. This CDR3 region has 16 residues. For the CDR3, the DNA is TGTGCCACTAGCCCTCGACAGGGGGCGGGCTACAATGAGCAGTTCTTC. Its protein is CATSPRQGAGYNEQFF.

A remark on this clone: This may come from a read error, since a much larger clone is one base off. This chain links TRBV5-6 with TRBJ2-7; D tentatively fits TRBD1 or TRBD2 (5 bases each). Germline V gives CDR1 SGHDT, CDR2 YYEEEE. The CDR3 is 15 amino acids. The DNA of the CDR3 is TGTGCCAGCAGCTACCCTACCGGGGCCTCCTACGAGCATTACTTC. Translated: CASSYPTGASYEHYF.

This clone came up many times. The J gene is TRBJ1-2, the V gene TRBV7-2, with 10 bases fitting TRBD1. The CDR3 is 15 residues long. CDR1 and CDR2 from the germline V gene are SGHTA and FQGNSA. J gave up 5 bases and V 4 bases, and 7 bases lay outside the gene matches. The CDR3 DNA sequence: TGTGCCAGCAGCTCCCGGGACAGGGGTCTGTATGGCTACACCTTC. It specifies CASSSRDRGLYGYTF.

The rearrangement links TRBV4-1 to TRBJ1-1; D uncertain. V lost 4 bases and J lost 6, with 21 bases in between. Germline CDR1 MGHRA, CDR2 YSYEKL. The CDR3 runs to 16 residues. The CDR3 loop is CASSRIPGPPKAEAFF. Here the CDR3 DNA reads TGCGCCAGCAGCCGTATACCCGGGCCCCCCAAGGCTGAAGCTTTCTTT.

At least ten counts were recorded for this clone. CDR3 in amino acids: CASSLARPGGGMRDNEQFF. The CDR3 DNA is TGTGCCAGCAGCTTAGCCCGTCCGGGCGGAGGTATGAGGGACAATGAGCAGTTCTTC. J is TRBJ2-1 and V is TRBV7-2, with a tentative D call TRBD2 (5 bases). This CDR3 is built from 19 residues. CDR1 is SGHTA, CDR2 FQGNSA, per germline. V was cut by 0 bases and J by 5 bases, with 23 bases left in between.

This clone was seen a handful of times. A much larger clonotype is one base distant, so this may be a read error. The V gene is TRBV29-1, the J gene TRBJ2-1; D remains ambiguous. V was shortened by 3 bases and J by 0 bases, with 6 bases between the two germline ends. Germline CDR1 reads SQVTM; CDR2 reads ANQGSEA. This CDR3 has 13 amino acids. CDR3 amino acids: CSVEYSSYNEQFF. In nucleotides, the CDR3 is TGCAGCGTTGAGTACAGCTCCTACAATGAGCAGTTCTTC.

There are many counts of this clone. Just one base apart from a much larger clone, this may be a read error. The V gene is TRBV4-2, the J gene TRBJ2-1; 7 bases align to TRBD1. The germline V gene has CDR1 LGHNA and CDR2 YNFKEQ. V trimming: 4 bases; J trimming: 7 bases; junction bases outside the gene matches: 13. The CDR3 runs to 16 residues. Written as DNA, the CDR3 is TGTGCCAGCAGCCCAAGCCAGGGGGTTTGGTGTAATGAGCAGTTCTTC. Amino acid sequence: CASSPSQGVWCNEQFF.

This chain links TRBV20-1 with TRBJ1-1; no clear D. Trimming left V 3 bases short and J 4 bases short, with 18 bases between. The V gene's germline CDR1 is DFQATT and CDR2 SNEGSKA (reference sequence). The length of the CDR3 is 15 residues. In DNA, the CDR3 is TGCAGTGCTAGTGCACAAACAGTAACGTTCACTGAAGCTTTCTTT. This translates into CSASAQTVTFTEAFF.

This clone was picked up many times. The V and J genes are TRBV2 and TRBJ1-6, with D possibly TRBD1 on 6 matching bases. CDR1 and CDR2 (germline): SNHLY, FYNNEI. The CDR3 covers 15 residues. V was clipped by 7 bases and J by 4 bases, with 14 bases between them. The CDR3 loop is CASTERQAYNSPLHF. The CDR3 DNA is TGTGCCAGCACTGAGCGACAGGCTTATAATTCACCCCTCCACTTT.